This entry describes one T cell receptor (beta chain). Its antigen is unknown. This CDR3 is built from 15 residues. CDR1 is SGHDT, CDR2 YYEEEE, per germline. The V segment lost 7 bases and the J segment 1 base; nucleotides outside the gene matches: 10. Time point reported: cycle 4 day 1 (C4D1), after about 6 weeks of nivolumab. Each patient experienced a relapse that followed autologous stem cell transplantation, and brentuximab vedotin exposure varied. Progressive disease, partial response or complete response was each patient's best response. Method: immunoSEQ multiplex PCR; TCRdb's copy keeps in-frame clones and lacks some. The table lists tens of thousands of clones, approximately 86% of them singletons. This sample is part of a study of PD-1 blockade in classical Hodgkin lymphoma. Overall study context: It was nivolumab at 3 mg/kg, given intravenously every 2 weeks, that patients received. Notes on the study in general: Whatever underlies the repertoire differences (possibly disease activity or prior therapy) remains undefined. Individuals who commenced nivolumab within less than 1 year of ASCT were excluded.

The sequencing here drew on peripheral blood mononuclear cells (PBMCs), taken before the fourth cycle of nivolumab. The source of this sequence is a human donor with classical Hodgkin lymphoma. The chain combines TRBV5-6 with TRBJ2-5; 7 bases are a match to TRBD1. The CDR3 region is CASGRTWDSQETQYF. The CDR3 coding sequence is TGTGCCAGCGGACGTACCTGGGACAGCCAAGAGACCCAGTACTTC.